This T cell receptor (beta chain) came from a study of shared clonotypes between healthy human individuals (dated by TCRdb to about 2020). The study in broad terms: Two women and three men aged 18 to 49 years were included in the cohort. Per donor, three plates each were used for CD4 naive and CD4 memory, two for CD8 naive, and one for CD8 memory. The study deeply sequenced blood TCR repertoires of 5 or 6 healthy adults to estimate repertoire size and the extent of clonotype sharing between individuals. Different laboratories and diverse techniques were used to prepare libraries and sequence TCR repertoires, to increase sequencing depth and limit assay-specific biases. Per donor, leukapheresis produced somewhere between about 0.85 and 8.9 billion PBMCs. Summary of the overall study and its limitations: Rarefaction of sorted-subset datasets indicated incomplete sequencing despite the large sequencing depth. Pairwise subsampling led to the expectation that sequencing depth would affect the degree of clonotype sharing among donors. Compared with non-shared clonotypes, the clonotypes found in all four sorted-subset donors had higher generation probabilities. Larger estimated clonotype richness was generally found for naive subsets than for memory subsets. Because the study included only a small number of donors, the genetic and exposure-history diversity represented was limited. Sampling was restricted to blood, and TCR repertoires in tissues likely differ from the TCR repertoires found in blood. When a handful of donors were compared, the shared fraction of clonotypes was about 5.2% for naive CD4, 3% to 4% for naive CD8, about 2.4% for memory CD4, and less than 0.5% for memory CD8.

The donors were healthy, HIV-negative adults who had no recently reported acute infections or vaccinations. Only Caucasian adults living in Nashville, Tennessee, USA were represented among the donors. CD4+ T cells were enriched through magnetic negative selection, after which naive cells were positively selected on CD45RA and the remaining negative fraction served as the memory subset. Blood was obtained by leukapheresis, after which PBMCs were separated by Ficoll-Histopaque density gradient centrifugation and cryopreserved in liquid nitrogen vapor phase. Analytical flow cytometry was used to check the purity and quantity of each magnetically sorted T cell population. Genomic DNA was isolated from every sorted fraction and measured by UV absorbance on a Nanodrop 2000c. TCR CDR3 regions were amplified from genomic DNA by multiplex PCR using the deep immunoSEQ assay. For each cell subset, the extracted genomic DNA was distributed evenly across all wells of several immunoSEQ 96-well plates, and each plate served as one replicate. Each replicate PCR for sorted subsets received about 180 ng genomic DNA, equal to some 32,000 T cell genomes. Purified libraries were quantified with a Qubit 3.0 fluorometer, sized on a Bioanalyzer 2100, and re-quantified with the KAPA Library Quantification kit. Each immunoSEQ 96-well plate was sequenced on its own single-read 150-cycle Illumina NextSeq 550 flow cell. Per the authors' processing: Because only junctional sequences without quality scores were contained in the immunoSEQ output, filtering matching that applied to full-length reads could not be performed. Sequences were annotated with PyIR, a Python wrapper for IgBLAST v1.9, using IMGT germline references to assign V/J genes and CDR3. Reads were filtered out if the reads had weak V/J assignments (E-value above 1e-6), no CDR3, stop codons, out-of-frame junctions, or ambiguous translated residues. V3J clonotypes were defined by identical inferred V gene, J gene, and CDR3 amino acid sequence. Percentage overlap between repertoires was computed as shared unique clonotypes divided by the size of the smaller repertoire. Repertoire richness was assessed with RTK rarefaction, the Chao1 estimator, and Recon v2.1 estimates of unobserved clonotypes. For all TCRbeta clonotypes obtained by the gDNA method from several donors, generation probabilities were computed with OLGA. Imported from immuneACCESS, the table was reduced by TCRdb to in-frame sequences with V and J called. These copies leave out some clones; in studies compared against another copy, an unresolved V gene accounts for under half, and the cause of the remainder is not known. V, J and clone size reflect that table, while D and trimming were determined from the DNA. This sample lists roughly 2.4 million clones; 90% to 97% were detected once. Roughly 0.13% of the sample is taken by the ten largest.

CDR1 is given as MNHEY and CDR2 as SVGAGI, both from the germline V gene. Relative to germline, V is 7 bases shorter and J is 4 bases shorter, with 18 bases between their ends. The CDR3 runs 15 residues from the cysteine to the phenylalanine. Only the CDR3 DNA is retained, 45 bases long and in frame from the first base. Notes on this clone: The clone's antigen remains unknown. Per-nucleotide qualities are absent, and no much larger clonotype sits a single base away.

The TCR sequence derives from a man aged 18 to 30 in good health. Sequencing input: naive CD4+ T cells sorted from blood. The cell subset or site label, read with the paper, signifies: CD45RA+ positively selected. The chain joins TRBV6-5 to TRBJ2-3; TRBD2 could be the D gene, as 6 bases match. The DNA sequence is as follows: TGTGCCAGCAACAGTGGCGGGGTGAAGCCAGATACGCAGTATTTT. Translated, it reads CASNSGGVKPDTQYF.